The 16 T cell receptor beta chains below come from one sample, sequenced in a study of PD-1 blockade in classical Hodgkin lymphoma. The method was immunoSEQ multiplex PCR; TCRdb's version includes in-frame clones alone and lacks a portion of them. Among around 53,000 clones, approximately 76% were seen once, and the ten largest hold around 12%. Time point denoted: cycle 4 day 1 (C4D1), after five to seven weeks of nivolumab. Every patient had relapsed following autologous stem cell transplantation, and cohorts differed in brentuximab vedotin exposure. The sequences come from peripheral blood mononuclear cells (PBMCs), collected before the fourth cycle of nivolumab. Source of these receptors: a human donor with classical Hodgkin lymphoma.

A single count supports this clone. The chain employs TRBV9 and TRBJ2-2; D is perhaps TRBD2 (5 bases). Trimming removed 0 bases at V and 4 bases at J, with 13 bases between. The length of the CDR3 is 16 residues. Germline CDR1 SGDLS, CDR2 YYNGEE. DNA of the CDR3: TGTGCCAGCAGCGTAGTCGTCCAAGGAGGCACCGGGGAGCTGTTTTTT. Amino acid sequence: CASSVVVQGGTGELFF.

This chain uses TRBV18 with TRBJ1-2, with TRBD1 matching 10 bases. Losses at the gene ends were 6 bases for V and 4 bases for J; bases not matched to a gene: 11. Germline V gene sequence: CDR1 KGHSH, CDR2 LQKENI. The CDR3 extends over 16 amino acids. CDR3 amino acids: CASSQSGTGATYGYTF. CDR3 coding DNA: TGTGCCAGCTCTCAGTCCGGGACAGGGGCAACCTATGGCTACACCTTC.

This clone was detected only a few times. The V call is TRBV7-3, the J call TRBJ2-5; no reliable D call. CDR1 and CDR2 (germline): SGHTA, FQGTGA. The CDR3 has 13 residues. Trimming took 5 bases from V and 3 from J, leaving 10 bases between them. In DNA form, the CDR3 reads TGTGCCAGCAGCGTAAGGTGGGAAGAGACCCAGTACTTC. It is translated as CASSVRWEETQYF.

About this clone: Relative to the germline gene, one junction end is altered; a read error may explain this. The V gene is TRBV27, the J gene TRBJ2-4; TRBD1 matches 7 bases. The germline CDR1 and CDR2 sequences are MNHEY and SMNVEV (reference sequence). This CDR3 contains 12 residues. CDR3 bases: TGTGCCACCAGTGCAGGGGGAGACATTCAGTACTTC. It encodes CATSAGGDIQYF.

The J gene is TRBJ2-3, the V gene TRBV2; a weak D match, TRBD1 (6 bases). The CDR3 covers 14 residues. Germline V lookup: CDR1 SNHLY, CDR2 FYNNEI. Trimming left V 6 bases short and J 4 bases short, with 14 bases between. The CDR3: CASSLDRGPDTQYF. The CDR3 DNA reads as TGTGCCAGCAGCTTGGACAGAGGCCCAGATACGCAGTATTTT. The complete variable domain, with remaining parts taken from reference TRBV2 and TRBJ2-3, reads EPEVTQTPSHQVTQMGQEVILRCVPISNHLYFYWYRQILGQKVEFLVSFYNNEISEKSEIFDDQFSVERPDGSNFTLKIRSTKLEDSAMYFCASSLDRGPDTQYFGPGTRLTVL.

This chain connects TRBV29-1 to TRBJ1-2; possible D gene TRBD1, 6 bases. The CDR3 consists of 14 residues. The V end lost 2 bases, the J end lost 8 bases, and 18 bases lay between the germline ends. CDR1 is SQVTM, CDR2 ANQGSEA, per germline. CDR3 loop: CSVETGGELAGYTF. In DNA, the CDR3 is TGCAGCGTTGAAACCGGGGGCGAGCTGGCGGGCTACACCTTC. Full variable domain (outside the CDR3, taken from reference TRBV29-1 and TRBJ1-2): SAVISQKPSRDICQRGTSLTIQCQVDSQVTMMFWYRQQPGQSLTLIATANQGSEATYESGFVIDKFPISRPNLTFSTLTVSNMSPEDSSIYLCSVETGGELAGYTFGSGTRLTVV.

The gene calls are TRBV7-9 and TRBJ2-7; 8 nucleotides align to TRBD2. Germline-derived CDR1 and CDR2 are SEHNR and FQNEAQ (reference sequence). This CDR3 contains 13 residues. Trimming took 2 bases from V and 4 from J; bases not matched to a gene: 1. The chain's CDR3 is CASSLSGGYEQYF. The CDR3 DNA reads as TGTGCCAGCAGCTTAAGCGGGGGTTACGAGCAGTACTTC.

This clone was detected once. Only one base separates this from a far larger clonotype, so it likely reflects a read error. CDR3 protein: CASSPGTGELFF. The DNA for the CDR3 is TGTGCCAGCAGCCCAGGCACCGGGGAGCTGTTTTTT. The rearrangement joins TRBV7-3 to TRBJ2-2; D not resolved. Per the germline V gene, CDR1 is SGHTA and CDR2 is FQGTGA. The CDR3 has 12 amino acids. V lost 5 bases and J 4 bases, leaving 5 bases between the germline ends. Using reference TRBV7-3 and TRBJ2-2 for the parts outside the CDR3, the full variable domain is GAGVSQTPSNKVTEKGKYVELRCDPISGHTALYWYRQSLGQGPEFLIYFQGTGAADDSGLPNDRFFAVRPEGSVSTLKIQRTERGDSAVYLCASSPGTGELFFGEGSRLTVL.

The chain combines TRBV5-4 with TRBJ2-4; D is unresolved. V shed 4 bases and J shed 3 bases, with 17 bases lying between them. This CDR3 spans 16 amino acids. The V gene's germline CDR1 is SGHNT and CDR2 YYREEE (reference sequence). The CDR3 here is CASSRADTLVKNIQYF. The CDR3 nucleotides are TGTGCCAGCAGCCGCGCCGACACGCTAGTCAAAAACATTCAGTACTTC.

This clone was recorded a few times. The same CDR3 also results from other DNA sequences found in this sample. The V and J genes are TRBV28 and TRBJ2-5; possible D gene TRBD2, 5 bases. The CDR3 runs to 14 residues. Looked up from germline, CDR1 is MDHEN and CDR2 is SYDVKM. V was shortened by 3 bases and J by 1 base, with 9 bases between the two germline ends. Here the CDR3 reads CASSFGGVQETQYF. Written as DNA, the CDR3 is TGTGCCAGCAGTTTTGGAGGTGTCCAAGAGACCCAGTACTTC.

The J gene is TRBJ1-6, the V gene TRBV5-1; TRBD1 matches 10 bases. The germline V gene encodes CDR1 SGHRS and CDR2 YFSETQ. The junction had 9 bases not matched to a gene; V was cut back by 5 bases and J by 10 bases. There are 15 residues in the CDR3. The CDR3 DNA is TGCGCCAGCAGGAGCCCCGGGACAGGGGTCTCACCCCTCCACTTT. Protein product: CASRSPGTGVSPLHF.

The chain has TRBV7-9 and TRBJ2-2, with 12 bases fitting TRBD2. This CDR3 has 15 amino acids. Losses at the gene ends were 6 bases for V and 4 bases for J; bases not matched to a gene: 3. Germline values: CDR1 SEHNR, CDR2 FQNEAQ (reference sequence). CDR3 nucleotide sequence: TGTGCCAGCAGAAGACTAGCGGGGGCCACCGGGGAGCTGTTTTTT. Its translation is CASRRLAGATGELFF.

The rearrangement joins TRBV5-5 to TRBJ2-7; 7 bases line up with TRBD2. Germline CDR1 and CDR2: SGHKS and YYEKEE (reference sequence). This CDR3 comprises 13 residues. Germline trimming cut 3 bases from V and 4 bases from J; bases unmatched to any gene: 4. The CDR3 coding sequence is TGTGCCAGCAGCTACTCGGGAGGATACGAGCAGTACTTC. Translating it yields CASSYSGGYEQYF.

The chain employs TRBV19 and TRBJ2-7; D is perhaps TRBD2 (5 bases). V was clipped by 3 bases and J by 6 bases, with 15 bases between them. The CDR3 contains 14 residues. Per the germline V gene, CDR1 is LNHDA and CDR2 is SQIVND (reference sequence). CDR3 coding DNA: TGTGCCAGTAGTATTGGACTCCACCGGGGCGAGCAGTACTTC. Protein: CASSIGLHRGEQYF.

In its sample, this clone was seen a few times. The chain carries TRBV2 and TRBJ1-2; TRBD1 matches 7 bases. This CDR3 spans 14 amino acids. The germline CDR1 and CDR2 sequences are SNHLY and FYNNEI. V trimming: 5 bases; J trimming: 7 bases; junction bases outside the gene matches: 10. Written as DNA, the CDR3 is TGTGCCAGCAGTCGGGACAGCCCGACGGGTGGCTACACCTTC. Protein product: CASSRDSPTGGYTF.

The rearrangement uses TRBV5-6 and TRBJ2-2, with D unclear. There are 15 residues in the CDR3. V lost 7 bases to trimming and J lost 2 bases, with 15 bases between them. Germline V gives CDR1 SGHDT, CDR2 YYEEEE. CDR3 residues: CASLIGNRNTGELFF. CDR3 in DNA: TGTGCCAGCCTCATAGGGAACAGAAACACCGGGGAGCTGTTTTTT.